The T cell receptor (beta chain) described here comes from a study of beta chain features in type 1 diabetes. Across the study: Sorted cells, some 98,000,000 in number, were examined across all samples. Broader study findings: For Type 1 diabetes patients, all four CD4+ subsets carried TCRB CDR3s that were moderately but significantly shorter.

Investigators reverse transcribed all isolated RNA, so they sequenced expressed TCRB transcripts. Assay used: immunoSEQ multiplex PCR; TCRdb lists only in-frame clones, some missing. The repertoire includes more than 150,000 clones, roughly 9% of them detected once, and around 0.64% sits in the top ten. From germline, CDR1 is KGHSH and CDR2 LQKENI. This CDR3 has 15 amino acids. V dropped 6 bases and J dropped 4; count of bases not matched to a gene: 7. On this clone itself: The antigen remains undetermined.

The sample comprised central memory CD4+ T cells from blood. The V and J genes are TRBV18 and TRBJ2-1, with 9 bases identical to TRBD1. The source is a woman aged 30 to 39 with type 1 diabetes. For the CDR3, the DNA is TGTGCCAGCTCCCCGGGACAGGGCGTTTACAATGAGCAGTTCTTC. It is translated as CASSPGQGVYNEQFF.